A single sample gave rise to the 25 T cell receptor beta chains below, sequenced in a study of T cell responses to AZD1222 COVID-19 vaccine. Libraries were prepared by immunoSEQ multiplex PCR; TCRdb keeps only in-frame clonotypes and omits some of them. This sample has around 89,000 clones, with just over 90% found just once. Here the sequenced sample was peripheral blood, taken on day 0 of AZD1222 vaccination. The receptor source for this set is an adult in good health.

The CDR3 spells CASSLRTGSSYNSPLHF. CDR3 coding DNA: TGTGCCAGCAGCCTCCGGACAGGGAGCTCCTATAATTCACCCCTCCACTTT. The chain has TRBV7-2 and TRBJ1-6; TRBD1 matches 8 bases. The CDR3 runs 17 residues. Germline values: CDR1 SGHTA, CDR2 FQGNSA. V lost 5 bases to trimming and J lost 0 bases; unmatched junction nucleotides: 6.

The chain combines TRBV19 with TRBJ1-2; 7 positions agree with TRBD1. CDR1 LNHDA and CDR2 SQIVND come from the germline V gene (reference sequence). This CDR3 has 13 amino acids. Losses at the gene ends were 11 bases for V and 2 bases for J; bases not matched to a gene: 8. The CDR3 is CAVQEGANYGYTF. The CDR3 coding sequence is TGTGCCGTGCAAGAGGGGGCCAACTATGGCTACACCTTC.

V gene TRBV14 combines with J gene TRBJ1-5, with D perhaps matching TRBD1 (6 bases). Germline assignment: CDR1 SGHDN and CDR2 FVKESK. The CDR3 spans 13 residues. V was cut by 3 bases and J by 6 bases, with 9 bases left in between. CDR3 nucleotides: TGTGCCAGCAGCCAGGGGGCTGCTCAGCCCCAGCATTTT. Translation: CASSQGAAQPQHF.

The rearrangement joins TRBV29-1 to TRBJ1-1, with D possibly matching TRBD1 (6 bases). The CDR3 totals 14 residues. From germline, CDR1 is SQVTM and CDR2 ANQGSEA. Trimming cost V 6 bases and J 6 bases, with 20 bases left between them. CDR3 amino acids: CSVGGSLGGAEAFF. In nucleotides, the CDR3 is TGCAGCGTCGGGGGCAGCCTCGGAGGGGCTGAAGCTTTCTTT.

This chain uses TRBV18 with TRBJ1-5, with a possible D match to TRBD1 (6 bases). V shed 3 bases and J shed 4 bases, with 13 bases lying between them. CDR1 and CDR2 (germline): KGHSH, LQKENI. The CDR3 extends over 15 amino acids. The CDR3 is CASSPPGGRNQPQHF. CDR3 bases: TGTGCCAGCTCACCCCCCGGGGGCCGGAATCAGCCCCAGCATTTT.

V usage is TRBV20-1 and J usage is TRBJ2-4, with 8 positions matching TRBD1. The CDR3 consists of 11 residues. Germline V gives CDR1 DFQATT, CDR2 SNEGSKA (reference sequence). V was clipped by 8 bases and J by 8 bases; unmatched bases: 5. CDR3 amino acids: CSRQGMDIQYF. DNA of the CDR3: TGCAGTAGACAGGGGATGGACATTCAGTACTTC.

The V gene is TRBV19, the J gene TRBJ2-3; TRBD2 might be the D (6 bases). The V gene's germline CDR1 is LNHDA and CDR2 SQIVND (reference sequence). The V gene lost 5 bases and the J gene lost 2 bases, with 17 bases spanning the gap. The CDR3 runs to 16 residues. The CDR3: CASSPSQLAPTDTQYF. CDR3 DNA: TGTGCCAGTAGTCCCTCCCAACTAGCTCCCACAGATACGCAGTATTTT. Together with reference TRBV19 and TRBJ2-3, the CDR3 gives the full variable domain: DGGITQSPKYLFRKEGQNVTLSCEQNLNHDAMYWYRQDPGQGLRLIYYSQIVNDFQKGDIAEGYSVSREKKESFPLTVTSAQKNPTAFYLCASSPSQLAPTDTQYFGPGTRLTVL.

This rearrangement joins TRBV6-5 to TRBJ2-1, with D uncertain. This CDR3 has 16 residues. The germline V and J ends were trimmed by 0 bases and 8 bases, with 17 bases remaining between them. The germline V gene has CDR1 MNHEY and CDR2 SVGAGI. The CDR3 loop reads CASSYSRPAFEDEQFF. In DNA form, the CDR3 reads TGTGCCAGCAGTTACTCGAGGCCGGCGTTCGAGGATGAGCAGTTCTTC.

The chain recombines TRBV27 with TRBJ1-5; no firm D call. Germline V gene data show CDR1 as MNHEY and CDR2 as SMNVEV (reference sequence). The V and J ends lost 4 bases and 5 bases respectively, with 9 bases between them. The CDR3 runs 13 residues. CDR3 nucleotides: TGTGCCAGCAGTTCTACCTATCATCAGCCCCAGCATTTT. Translating it yields CASSSTYHQPQHF.

The gene calls are TRBV4-1 and TRBJ1-1; D is uncertain. Germline V gene data show CDR1 as MGHRA and CDR2 as YSYEKL. The CDR3 is made up of 15 amino acids. Between the trimmed V and J ends, which lost 0 bases and 10 bases, there was a span of 18 bases. CDR3 loop: CASSQELSVPLPAFF. DNA of the CDR3: TGCGCCAGCAGCCAAGAGTTGTCAGTGCCCTTGCCAGCTTTCTTT.

CDR3 region: CASSLATSTNYGYTF. The CDR3 region has the DNA TGCGCCAGCAGCTTGGCCACCTCCACTAACTATGGCTACACCTTC. The chain employs TRBV5-1 and TRBJ1-2; D unresolved. V was clipped by 0 bases and J by 0 bases, with 9 bases between them. The CDR3 has 15 residues. The V gene's germline CDR1 is SGHRS and CDR2 YFSETQ.

V and J are TRBV14 and TRBJ2-7; D is possibly TRBD2 (6 bases). The CDR3 contains 13 residues. Germline V gives CDR1 SGHDN, CDR2 FVKESK. The germline V and J ends were trimmed by 1 base and 10 bases, with 14 bases remaining between them. The CDR3 region is CASSQGRASSQYF. The CDR3 coding sequence is TGTGCCAGCAGCCAAGGGAGGGCTTCGAGTCAGTACTTC.

The V and J genes are TRBV5-1 and TRBJ1-1, with D uncertain. The V gene's germline CDR1 is SGHRS and CDR2 YFSETQ. The length of the CDR3 is 12 residues. The V end lost 7 bases, the J end lost 2 bases, and 9 bases lay between the germline ends. The CDR3 coding sequence is TGCGCCAGCGGGAGGCAAAACACTGAAGCTTTCTTT. It is translated as CASGRQNTEAFF.

The chain links TRBV5-5 to TRBJ1-2; D is perhaps TRBD1 (5 bases). V lost 0 bases and J 5 bases, leaving 11 bases between the germline ends. Germline loops: CDR1 SGHKS, CDR2 YYEKEE (reference sequence). The CDR3 consists of 14 residues. The CDR3 nucleotides read TGTGCCAGCAGCTTGGAAGACAGAGATTATGGCTACACCTTC. It is translated as CASSLEDRDYGYTF.

V usage is TRBV7-2 and J usage is TRBJ2-2; the D call may be TRBD1 or TRBD2 (6 bases each). This CDR3 region has 15 residues. The germline CDR1 and CDR2 sequences are SGHTA and FQGNSA. V lost 7 bases, J lost 2 bases, and 14 bases lay in between. CDR3 amino acids: CASIPPGANTGELFF. The CDR3 DNA is TGTGCCAGCATCCCCCCGGGGGCCAACACCGGGGAGCTGTTTTTT.

The J gene is TRBJ1-2, the V gene TRBV29-1; TRBD1 aligns across 8 bases. With V trimmed by 6 bases and J by 5 bases, 14 bases remained unmatched. The V gene's germline CDR1 is SQVTM and CDR2 ANQGSEA. This CDR3 comprises 15 residues. In nucleotides, the CDR3 is TGCAGCGTGCCTGGACAGGGTCGATTGAGTTATGGCTACACCTTC. Amino acids: CSVPGQGRLSYGYTF.

The chain carries TRBV9 and TRBJ2-3; 9 bases line up with TRBD2. This CDR3 is built from 17 residues. V trimming: 0 bases; J trimming: 4 bases; junction bases outside the gene matches: 9. Per the germline V gene, CDR1 is SGDLS and CDR2 is YYNGEE. CDR3: CASSVVGTSGRADTQYF. CDR3 coding DNA: TGTGCCAGCAGCGTAGTTGGAACTAGCGGGCGCGCAGATACGCAGTATTTT. Variable domain in full (rest from reference TRBV9 and TRBJ2-3): DSGVTQTPKHLITATGQRVTLRCSPRSGDLSVYWYQQSLDQGLQFLIQYYNGEERAKGNILERFSAQQFPDLHSELNLSSLELGDSALYFCASSVVGTSGRADTQYFGPGTRLTVL.

The chain is built from TRBV2 and TRBJ1-1; no clear D. CDR3 length: 12 residues. Trimming removed 9 bases at V and 1 base at J, with 9 bases between. Per the germline V gene, CDR1 is SNHLY and CDR2 is FYNNEI. The CDR3 sequence: CASTTSNTEAFF. The CDR3 DNA reads as TGTGCCAGTACTACCTCGAACACTGAAGCTTTCTTT.

CDR3 sequence (DNA): TGTGCCAGCTCTGCTAGGCAGGGGGTGGACGAGCAGTACTTC. This codes for CASSARQGVDEQYF. This sequence joins TRBV18 and TRBJ2-7; TRBD1 matches at 7 bases. The germline CDR1 and CDR2 sequences are KGHSH and LQKENI. This CDR3 has 14 residues. With V trimmed by 6 bases and J by 5 bases, 10 bases remained unmatched. Looking up the rest from reference TRBV18 and TRBJ2-7 gives the full variable domain: NAGVMQNPRHLVRRRGQEARLRCSPMKGHSHVYWYRQLPEEGLKFMVYLQKENIIDESGMPKERFSAEFPKEGPSILRIQQVVRGDSAAYFCASSARQGVDEQYFGPGTRLTVT.

This chain joins TRBV24-1 and TRBJ2-3, with 7 bases matching TRBD1. The ends lost 3 bases at V and 4 bases at J; junction bases unmatched: 6. The CDR3 runs 15 residues. Germline V lookup: CDR1 KGHDR, CDR2 SFDVKD. CDR3 amino acids: CATSDKGARADTQYF. In nucleotides, the CDR3 is TGTGCCACCAGTGATAAGGGGGCGCGCGCAGATACGCAGTATTTT.

This rearrangement joins TRBV5-6 to TRBJ2-1; perhaps D is TRBD1 or TRBD2 (5 bases each). Germline V gene sequence: CDR1 SGHDT, CDR2 YYEEEE. The V end lost 4 bases, the J end lost 0 bases, and 11 bases lay between the germline ends. The length of the CDR3 is 15 residues. DNA of the CDR3: TGTGCCAGCAGCATTGGGGGAATCTCCTACAATGAGCAGTTCTTC. Its translation: CASSIGGISYNEQFF. The entire variable domain, with the rest obtained from reference TRBV5-6 and TRBJ2-1, is as follows: DAGVTQSPTHLIKTRGQQVTLRCSPKSGHDTVSWYQQALGQGPQFIFQYYEEEERQRGNFPDRFSGHQFPNYSSELNVNALLLGDSALYLCASSIGGISYNEQFFGPGTRLTVL.

The rearrangement uses TRBV7-2 and TRBJ1-2; unclear D gene. The germline V and J ends were trimmed by 1 base and 4 bases, with 7 bases remaining between them. Germline assignment: CDR1 SGHTA and CDR2 FQGNSA. The CDR3 covers 13 residues. The CDR3 is CASSLDQPYGYTF. The CDR3 nucleotides read TGTGCCAGCAGCTTAGATCAACCCTATGGCTACACCTTC.

The rearrangement links TRBV7-8 to TRBJ2-1, with 11 bases fitting TRBD2. Germline trimming cut 5 bases from V and 7 bases from J; bases unmatched to any gene: 10. From germline, CDR1 is SGHVS and CDR2 FQNEAQ. The CDR3 consists of 16 residues. CDR3 region: CASSARLAGLENEQFF. CDR3 DNA sequence: TGTGCCAGCAGCGCTCGACTAGCGGGGCTTGAAAATGAGCAGTTCTTC.

The rearrangement uses TRBV5-8 and TRBJ1-4; D remains unclear. The length of the CDR3 is 15 residues. V dropped 7 bases and J dropped 2 bases, with 15 bases sitting between them. Germline CDR1 and CDR2: SGHTS and YDEGEE. The CDR3: CASWPLGWTNEKLFF. The DNA for the CDR3 is TGTGCCAGCTGGCCTTTAGGGTGGACTAATGAAAAACTGTTTTTT.

The V call is TRBV7-9, the J call TRBJ1-4; weak D call: TRBD1 (6 bases). V was cut by 5 bases and J by 7 bases, with 14 bases left in between. CDR1 and CDR2 (germline): SEHNR, FQNEAQ (reference sequence). CDR3 length equals 14 residues. The CDR3 loop reads CASSGEGGAEKLFF. In DNA form, the CDR3 reads TGTGCCAGCAGCGGTGAGGGGGGAGCTGAAAAACTGTTTTTT. Drawing the rest from reference TRBV7-9 and TRBJ1-4, the complete variable domain is DTGVSQNPRHKITKRGQNVTFRCDPISEHNRLYWYRQTLGQGPEFLTYFQNEAQLEKSRLLSDRFSAERPKGSFSTLEIQRTEQGDSAMYLCASSGEGGAEKLFFGSGTQLSVL.